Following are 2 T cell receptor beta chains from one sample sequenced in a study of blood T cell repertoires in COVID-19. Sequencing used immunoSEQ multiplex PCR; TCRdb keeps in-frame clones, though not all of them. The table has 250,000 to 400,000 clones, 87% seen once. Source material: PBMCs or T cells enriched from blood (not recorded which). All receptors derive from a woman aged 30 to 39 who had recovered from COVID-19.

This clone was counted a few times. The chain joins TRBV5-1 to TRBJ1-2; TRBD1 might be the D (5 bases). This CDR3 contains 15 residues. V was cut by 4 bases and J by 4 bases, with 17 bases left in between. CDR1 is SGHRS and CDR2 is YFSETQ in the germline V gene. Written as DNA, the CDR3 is TGCGCCAGCAGCCAGCAGGGTAAACCCAGCTATGGCTACACCTTC. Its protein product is CASSQQGKPSYGYTF.

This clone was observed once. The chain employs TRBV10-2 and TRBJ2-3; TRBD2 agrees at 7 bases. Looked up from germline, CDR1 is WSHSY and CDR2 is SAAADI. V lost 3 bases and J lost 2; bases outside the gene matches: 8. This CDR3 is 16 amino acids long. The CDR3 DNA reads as TGCGCCAGCAGTGAAACTAGCGTACCTTACACAGATACGCAGTATTTT. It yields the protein CASSETSVPYTDTQYF.